The source of this T cell receptor (beta chain) is a study of T cell responses to AZD1222 COVID-19 vaccine. V trimming: 4 bases; J trimming: 4 bases; junction bases outside the gene matches: 9. The CDR3 totals 16 residues. Germline CDR1 reads MNHEY; CDR2 reads SMNVEV (reference sequence). The study, taken as a whole, reports: Donor demographics were predominantly white British with a female majority; clonal diversity may be underestimated.

The table came from immunoSEQ multiplex PCR; TCRdb's copy has only in-frame clones and leaves some out. The sample contains more than 110,000 clones, roughly 90% of which appear only once. Details on this clone: What it binds is unknown.

The sequence came from an adult in good health. Source: peripheral blood, taken on day 0 of AZD1222 vaccination. This chain connects TRBV27 to TRBJ2-7; 11 bases align to TRBD2. In DNA, the CDR3 is TGTGCCAGCAGTTATACCACTAGCGGGAGATCGTACGAGCAGTACTTC. The encoded protein is CASSYTTSGRSYEQYF.